This TCR beta chain was captured in a study of shared clonotypes between healthy human individuals. The overall study: There were three CD4 naive, three CD4 memory, two CD8 naive and one CD8 memory plates per donor. Study outcomes and limitations: Limitation of the genetic and exposure-history diversity represented came from the few donors.

Remarks on this clone: Its antigen remains unknown.

All donors were Caucasian adults living in Nashville, Tennessee. CDR1 MNHEY and CDR2 SMNVEV come from the germline V gene (reference sequence). This CDR3 spans 16 amino acids. V was clipped by 7 bases and J by 7 bases, with 22 bases between them. The data were produced by immunoSEQ multiplex PCR, yet TCRdb's version contains in-frame clones alone and is incomplete. The table shows hundreds of thousands of clones, with roughly 72% occurring only once. Sequenced sample: memory CD4+ T cells sorted from blood. Described subset: CD45RA-negative fraction. The rearrangement uses TRBV27 and TRBJ2-2; maybe TRBD2 (7 bases). The receptor comes from a woman in her 30s in good health. The CDR3: CASNPTPGGLGGELFF. The DNA for the CDR3 is TGTGCCAGCAACCCTACCCCCGGGGGGCTCGGCGGGGAGCTGTTTTTT.